A single sample gave rise to the 27 T cell receptor beta chains below, sequenced in a study of T cell changes during pregnancy in multiple sclerosis. TCRdb's table, derived via immunoSEQ multiplex PCR, lists solely in-frame clones and lacks some. Of 36,000 or so clones in the sample, roughly 92% are singletons; the top ten hold 1.2%. The sequenced material came from PBMCs (not recorded whether the cells were cultured). The source is a female donor with multiple sclerosis, enrolled in a pregnancy study.

The V and J genes are TRBV13 and TRBJ2-3, with no clear D. V lost 0 bases and J lost 2, with 9 bases in between. The CDR3 consists of 15 residues. Germline CDR1 PRHDT, CDR2 FYEKMQ (reference sequence). As DNA, the CDR3 is TGTGCCAGCAGCTTAGGGCAGCGTTACACAGATACGCAGTATTTT. Encoded protein: CASSLGQRYTDTQYF.

The rearrangement uses TRBV11-2 and TRBJ2-7; unclear D gene. This CDR3 region has 13 residues. The germline V and J ends were trimmed by 1 base and 0 bases, with 4 bases remaining between them. The germline V gene encodes CDR1 SGHAT and CDR2 FQNNGV. In nucleotides, the CDR3 is TGTGCCAGCAGCTTAGGAGACTCCTACGAGCAGTACTTC. This encodes CASSLGDSYEQYF.

The chain is built from TRBV5-8 and TRBJ2-7; 9 positions agree with TRBD1. The CDR3 is made up of 17 amino acids. CDR1 SGHTS and CDR2 YDEGEE come from the germline V gene. V shed 1 base and J 0 bases; nucleotides not matched to a gene: 8. Written as DNA, the CDR3 is TGTGCCAGCAGCTTGAACAGGGGGCCTGGAAGCTCCTACGAGCAGTACTTC. Translating gives CASSLNRGPGSSYEQYF.

This rearrangement joins TRBV19 to TRBJ2-5; TRBD1 matches at 9 bases. The CDR3 consists of 15 residues. V lost 5 bases to trimming and J lost 5 bases; unmatched junction nucleotides: 9. CDR1 is LNHDA and CDR2 is SQIVND in the germline V gene (reference sequence). CDR3 sequence reads: CASSVAGTGYETQYF. The CDR3 nucleotides are TGTGCCAGTAGTGTCGCCGGGACAGGGTACGAGACCCAGTACTTC.

The chain is built from TRBV28 and TRBJ2-2, with D unresolved. The CDR3 contains 13 residues. Germline values: CDR1 MDHEN, CDR2 SYDVKM. The germline V and J ends were trimmed by 3 bases and 7 bases, with 9 bases remaining between them. The chain's CDR3 is CASSFFSGGELFF. CDR3 nucleotides: TGTGCCAGCAGTTTTTTTTCTGGCGGGGAGCTGTTTTTT. Together with reference TRBV28 and TRBJ2-2, the CDR3 gives the full variable domain: DVKVTQSSRYLVKRTGEKVFLECVQDMDHENMFWYRQDPGLGLRLIYFSYDVKMKEKGDIPEGYSVSREKKERFSLILESASTNQTSMYLCASSFFSGGELFFGEGSRLTVL.

The V and J genes are TRBV2 and TRBJ1-2, with D hard to call. The CDR3 extends over 13 amino acids. V lost 8 bases, J lost 3 bases, and 13 bases lay in between. Germline V gene lookup returns CDR1 SNHLY and CDR2 FYNNEI. This CDR3 reads CASSELGYYGYTF. For the CDR3, the DNA is TGTGCCAGCTCTGAGTTGGGATACTATGGCTACACCTTC.

The CDR3 DNA reads as TGTGCCAGTAGTATAGATGTCCCTCGGCCCCAGCATTTT. This codes for CASSIDVPRPQHF. The V call is TRBV19, the J call TRBJ1-5, with D unclear. Trimming stripped 0 bases from V and 9 bases from J, with 9 bases between. The germline gives CDR1 LNHDA, CDR2 SQIVND (reference sequence). The CDR3 has 13 amino acids.

The V and J genes are TRBV18 and TRBJ2-7, with 8 bases that match TRBD2. The CDR3 has 15 residues. V shed 3 bases and J 2 bases; nucleotides not matched to a gene: 6. Per germline, CDR1 KGHSH and CDR2 LQKENI. The CDR3 spells CASSPMSGSPYEQYF. CDR3 sequence (DNA): TGTGCCAGCTCACCGATGAGCGGGAGCCCCTACGAGCAGTACTTC. The full variable domain, with the rest looked up from reference TRBV18 and TRBJ2-7, is NAGVMQNPRHLVRRRGQEARLRCSPMKGHSHVYWYRQLPEEGLKFMVYLQKENIIDESGMPKERFSAEFPKEGPSILRIQQVVRGDSAAYFCASSPMSGSPYEQYFGPGTRLTVT.

V gene TRBV4-1 combines with J gene TRBJ2-1; possible D gene TRBD2, 6 bases. Germline lookup yields CDR1 MGHRA and CDR2 YSYEKL. V lost 9 bases to trimming and J lost 0 bases, with 15 bases between them. The CDR3 loop spans 15 amino acids. The CDR3 DNA is TGCGCCAGTAACCCTAGCGTAAGCTCCTACAATGAGCAGTTCTTC. Its translation is CASNPSVSSYNEQFF.

This rearrangement joins TRBV5-1 to TRBJ2-6; D uncertain. The ends were cut back, 0 bases at V and 0 bases at J, with 13 bases in the middle. CDR3 length: 18 amino acids. Germline V gives CDR1 SGHRS, CDR2 YFSETQ. The CDR3 region has the DNA TGCGCCAGCAGCTTGGTGGGTGTTTCCAGCTCTGGGGCCAACGTCCTGACTTTC. Protein sequence: CASSLVGVSSSGANVLTF.

This clone was recorded once. This chain links TRBV7-2 with TRBJ2-5; D perhaps matches TRBD2 (6 bases). The CDR3 totals 12 residues. Germline loops: CDR1 SGHTA, CDR2 FQGNSA. V shed 5 bases and J shed 7 bases, with 11 bases lying between them. CDR3: CASSLTGGTQYF. Here the CDR3 DNA reads TGTGCCAGCAGCCTAACCGGGGGGACCCAGTACTTC. Supplemented by reference TRBV7-2 and TRBJ2-5, the full variable domain reads GAGVSQSPSNKVTEKGKDVELRCDPISGHTALYWYRQSLGQGLEFLIYFQGNSAPDKSGLPSDRFSAERTGGSVSTLTIQRTQQEDSAVYLCASSLTGGTQYFGPGTRLLVL.

The genes are TRBV28 and TRBJ2-3, with 11 positions matching TRBD2. The V gene end was trimmed by 5 bases and the J gene end by 2 bases; junction bases not matched to a gene: 9. Germline values: CDR1 MDHEN, CDR2 SYDVKM. The CDR3 length is 17 residues. Written as DNA, the CDR3 is TGTGCCAGCAGTCCCCCGCTAGCGGGAGGAGACACAGATACGCAGTATTTT. It translates to CASSPPLAGGDTDTQYF.

V usage is TRBV5-6 and J usage is TRBJ1-4; 7 positions agree with TRBD1. Trimming at V came to 0 bases and at J to 6 bases, leaving 5 bases not matched to a gene. Germline CDR1 reads SGHDT; CDR2 reads YYEEEE. The length of the CDR3 is 15 residues. CDR3 in amino acids: CASSLATGMDEKLFF. The DNA of the CDR3 is TGTGCCAGCAGCTTGGCGACAGGGATGGATGAAAAACTGTTTTTT.

In its sample, this clone was seen a few times. The V gene is TRBV9, the J gene TRBJ2-7; the match to TRBD2 covers 8 bases. Germline assignment: CDR1 SGDLS and CDR2 YYNGEE. Germline trimming cut 2 bases from V and 1 base from J; bases unmatched to any gene: 2. The CDR3 has 14 residues. The CDR3 spells CASSVTSESYEQYF. In DNA form, the CDR3 reads TGTGCCAGCAGCGTGACTAGCGAGTCCTACGAGCAGTACTTC.

This sequence joins TRBV7-2 and TRBJ2-1; 9 bases are shared with TRBD2. With V trimmed by 4 bases and J by 13 bases, 11 bases remained unmatched. Germline CDR1 is SGHTA and CDR2 is FQGNSA. This CDR3 comprises 14 residues. The DNA of the CDR3 is TGTGCCAGCAGCTGGCGGATCAATAGCGGGGGACAGTTCTTC. This encodes CASSWRINSGGQFF.

The rearrangement uses TRBV4-3 and TRBJ1-1, with a tentative D call TRBD1 (6 bases). Germline V gene data show CDR1 as LGHNA and CDR2 as YSLEER. CDR3 length: 13 amino acids. V gave up 1 base and J gave up 7 bases, with 10 bases separating them. CDR3 nucleotides: TGCGCCAGCAGCCAAGGGGAGGGGGGTGAAGCTTTCTTT. This translates into CASSQGEGGEAFF.

A single count supports this clone. V usage is TRBV12-1 and J usage is TRBJ2-1; TRBD2, the D gene given by the table, was not confirmed from the DNA. TRBV12-1 is noted as a pseudogene. This CDR3 region has 19 residues. The CDR3 DNA reads as TGTGCCAGCAGCTTCTGGGGTTCAAACCGGGACTCGTGCTGTTATGAGCAGTTCTTC. The encoded protein is CASSFWGSNRDSCCYEQFF.

This clone was seen once. The rearrangement uses TRBV5-1 and TRBJ2-5; 11 bases agree with TRBD2. Unmatched junction bases numbered 9, after V lost 3 bases and J lost 5 bases. CDR3 length: 16 residues. Germline CDR1 SGHRS, CDR2 YFSETQ. The CDR3 DNA reads TGCGCCAGCAGCTCACTAGCGGGAGCTGAATGGGAGACCCAGTACTTC. It is translated as CASSSLAGAEWETQYF.

This clone is a singleton in its sample. This chain links TRBV7-9 with TRBJ1-1, with TRBD1 as a possible D gene (5 bases). The V gene lost 5 bases and the J gene lost 4 bases, with 14 bases spanning the gap. Germline V gene sequence: CDR1 SEHNR, CDR2 FQNEAQ (reference sequence). This CDR3 comprises 14 residues. The CDR3 here is CASSRGLERTEAFF. CDR3 coding DNA: TGTGCCAGCAGCCGGGGCCTAGAGCGCACTGAAGCTTTCTTT. Filled out from reference TRBV7-9 and TRBJ1-1, the complete variable domain reads DTGVSQNPRHKITKRGQNVTFRCDPISEHNRLYWYRQTLGQGPEFLTYFQNEAQLEKSRLLSDRFSAERPKGSFSTLEIQRTEQGDSAMYLCASSRGLERTEAFFGQGTRLTVV.

The rearrangement links TRBV18 to TRBJ2-1; TRBD1 is a possible D gene (6 bases). This CDR3 comprises 17 residues. V lost 5 bases and J 0 bases, leaving 17 bases between the germline ends. Looked up from germline, CDR1 is KGHSH and CDR2 is LQKENI. Here the CDR3 reads CASSENTGSSSYNEQFF. CDR3 nucleotide sequence: TGTGCCAGCTCAGAAAACACAGGGTCCAGCTCCTACAATGAGCAGTTCTTC.

As to this clone: At one end the junction does not follow the germline gene, possibly because of a read error. The chain carries TRBV7-7 and TRBJ2-1, with 11 bases fitting TRBD2. Germline assignment: CDR1 SSHAT and CDR2 FNYEAQ (reference sequence). The CDR3 is 15 residues long. In DNA form, the CDR3 reads TGTGCTAGCAGCGGGGGACTAGCGGACACCAATGAGCAGTTCTTC. Protein product: CASSGGLADTNEQFF.

This sequence joins TRBV2 and TRBJ2-3, with 10 bases matching TRBD2. Germline V gene data show CDR1 as SNHLY and CDR2 as FYNNEI. With V trimmed by 8 bases and J by 7 bases, 15 bases remained unmatched. CDR3 length equals 16 residues. As DNA, the CDR3 is TGTGCCAGCTTCCCAGAGAGCGGGAGGGGGGGGTATACGCAGTATTTT. Its translation: CASFPESGRGGYTQYF.

V usage is TRBV28 and J usage is TRBJ2-1; D remains ambiguous. This CDR3 is 12 amino acids long. Germline loops: CDR1 MDHEN, CDR2 SYDVKM. With 2 bases removed from V and 5 bases from J, the gap between germline ends came to 4 bases. The CDR3 region has the DNA TGTGCCAGCAGTTTAACAGACAATGAGCAGTTCTTC. Translating it yields CASSLTDNEQFF.

This chain connects TRBV28 to TRBJ1-2; D gene unclear. The V gene's germline CDR1 is MDHEN and CDR2 SYDVKM. The CDR3 has 13 amino acids. Trimming stripped 5 bases from V and 1 base from J, with 8 bases between. The CDR3, as DNA: TGTGCCAGCAGTCCAAGGTTTAACTATGGCTACACCTTC. It is translated as CASSPRFNYGYTF.

The rearrangement uses TRBV5-1 and TRBJ2-2; TRBD2 agrees at 7 bases. The V gene end was trimmed by 1 base and the J gene end by 1 base; junction bases not matched to a gene: 7. Germline loops: CDR1 SGHRS, CDR2 YFSETQ. The CDR3 loop spans 17 amino acids. This CDR3 reads CASSLFPSGENTGELFF. The CDR3 region has the DNA TGCGCCAGCAGCTTGTTTCCAAGCGGGGAGAACACCGGGGAGCTGTTTTTT.

The V gene is TRBV5-6, the J gene TRBJ1-1; 7 nucleotides align to TRBD1. The CDR3 is made up of 15 amino acids. Germline lookup yields CDR1 SGHDT and CDR2 YYEEEE. The J segment lost 2 bases and the V segment lost 3 bases, leaving 7 bases of the junction unmatched. CDR3 protein: CASSSDRESNTEAFF. DNA for the CDR3: TGTGCCAGCAGCTCCGACAGGGAAAGTAACACTGAAGCTTTCTTT.

V and J are TRBV21-1 and TRBJ2-1; the table's D gene call, TRBD2, was not cross checked with the DNA. TRBV21-1 is given as a pseudogene. This CDR3 comprises 16 residues. DNA for the CDR3: TGTGCCAGCAGCAGGGTAGCGGGAGCTATGAGTAATGAGCAGTTCTTC. This gives the protein CASSRVAGAMSNEQFF.